These 25 T cell receptor beta chains came from one sample sequenced in a study of CD8 T cells in ankylosing spondylitis. Study outcomes and limitations: Ankylosing spondylitis blood seemed to carry a telltale TCR beta motif made of roughly eight highly homologous variants.

The antigens these receptors bind are not known. Via MiXCR, TCRdb re-called the 5' RACE reads, giving one row per CDR3 protein. The sample records roughly 490,000 distinct CDR3 sequences, about 5.4% being singletons. Sequences were obtained from blood, either unsorted or a sorted T cell fraction (not recorded which). Source of these receptors: a male donor with ankylosing spondylitis.

This clonotype was counted at least ten times. The gene calls are TRBV10-3 and TRBJ2-5, with D perhaps being TRBD1 or TRBD2 (5 bases each). The CDR3 sequence is 15 residues long. Per the germline V gene, CDR1 is ENHRY and CDR2 is SYGVKD. Trimming removed 10 bases at V and 3 bases at J, with 21 bases between. The CDR3 DNA reads TGTGCCACCAAGAGTTATGGGCAGGGAGAAGAGACCCAGTACTTC. Translation gives CATKSYGQGEETQYF.

This clonotype has ten or more counts. This sequence joins TRBV5-1 and TRBJ1-4, with unresolved D. V was clipped by 4 bases and J by 5 bases, with 15 bases between them. The CDR3 loop spans 15 amino acids. CDR1 SGHRS and CDR2 YFSETQ come from the germline V gene. CDR3 in amino acids: CASSKKPDMNEKLFF. CDR3 in DNA: TGCGCCAGCAGCAAAAAGCCCGATATGAATGAAAAACTGTTTTTT.

This clonotype showed up many times. The chain carries TRBV20-1 and TRBJ1-5; 7 bases are a match to TRBD1. Germline V gives CDR1 DFQATT, CDR2 SNEGSKA (reference sequence). V shed 6 bases, J shed 8 bases, and the junction held 7 bases outside the gene matches. This CDR3 is built from 12 residues. CDR3 sequence: CSAQTGFKPQHF. The DNA for the CDR3 is TGCAGTGCCCAGACAGGGTTTAAGCCCCAGCATTTT.

This chain links TRBV7-8 with TRBJ2-3; the match to TRBD2 covers 11 bases. The germline gives CDR1 SGHVS, CDR2 FQNEAQ. J was trimmed by 4 bases and V by 3 bases; bases with no gene match: 6. CDR3 length: 16 amino acids. This chain's CDR3 is CASSFWVAGGPDTQYF. For the CDR3, the DNA is TGTGCCAGCAGCTTTTGGGTAGCGGGAGGGCCAGATACGCAGTATTTT. Supplemented by reference TRBV7-8 and TRBJ2-3, the full variable domain reads GAGVSQSPRYKVAKRGQDVALRCDPISGHVSLFWYQQALGQGPEFLTYFQNEAQLDKSGLPSDRFFAERPEGSVSTLKIQRTQQEDSAVYLCASSFWVAGGPDTQYFGPGTRLTVL.

This clonotype appeared many times. Here the CDR3 DNA reads TGTGCCAGCAGCTTAGCTGCCCGGGCGGGCTATGGCTACACCTTC. Amino acid sequence: CASSLAARAGYGYTF. The chain links TRBV7-2 to TRBJ1-2; D remains unclear. The CDR3 is 15 residues long. Trimming removed 0 bases from V and 4 bases from J, with 12 bases in between. CDR1 is SGHTA, CDR2 FQGNSA, per germline.

This clonotype was recorded at least ten times. The gene calls are TRBV4-2 and TRBJ2-7, with 12 positions matching TRBD2. The CDR3 runs 15 residues. Germline CDR1 is LGHNA and CDR2 is YNFKEQ. V trimming: 5 bases; J trimming: 3 bases; junction bases outside the gene matches: 5. This CDR3 is CASSSGLAGSYEQYF. The DNA of the CDR3 is TGTGCCAGCAGCTCCGGACTAGCGGGGAGCTACGAGCAGTACTTC.

This clonotype was found a few times. The gene calls are TRBV4-3 and TRBJ2-1; the match to TRBD2 covers 7 bases. The CDR3 totals 17 residues. V shed 0 bases, J shed 7 bases, and the junction held 12 bases outside the gene matches. Germline CDR1 is LGHNA and CDR2 is YSLEER. The CDR3 loop is CASSQDYRLAGWNEQFF. The CDR3 nucleotides are TGCGCCAGCAGCCAAGATTACCGGTTAGCGGGTTGGAATGAGCAGTTCTTC.

This clonotype was seen ten or more times. CDR3 in amino acids: CASSSGAQPLYTF. The CDR3 DNA follows: TGCGCCAGCAGCTCCGGGGCTCAACCACTCTACACCTTC. The rearrangement joins TRBV5-1 to TRBJ1-2, with D possibly being TRBD1 (5 bases). CDR1 and CDR2 from the germline V gene are SGHRS and YFSETQ. The V end was cut by 3 bases, the J end by 10 bases, with 16 bases between. The CDR3 runs 13 residues. The variable domain in full, with the rest retrieved from reference TRBV5-1 and TRBJ1-2, is KAGVTQTPRYLIKTRGQQVTLSCSPISGHRSVSWYQQTPGQGLQFLFEYFSETQRNKGNFPGRFSGRQFSNSRSEMNVSTLELGDSALYLCASSSGAQPLYTFGSGTRLTVV.

In regard to this clonotype: A read error is the likely source, as a far larger clone sits one nucleotide away. The gene calls are TRBV27 and TRBJ1-5; the D is unclear. V was clipped by 3 bases and J by 3 bases, with 6 bases between them. Germline V gene data show CDR1 as MNHEY and CDR2 as SMNVEV (reference sequence). CDR3 length equals 13 residues. The CDR3 DNA sequence: TGTGCCAGCAGTTTCGGGGACAATCAGCCCCAGCATTTT. Residues: CASSFGDNQPQHF.

This clonotype was seen at least ten times. The CDR3 bases are TGCGCCAGCAGCCAAGAGAGCGGTACTAGCACAGATACGCAGTATTTT. This encodes CASSQESGTSTDTQYF. The chain combines TRBV4-3 with TRBJ2-3, with D possibly matching TRBD2 (5 bases). Trimming removed 0 bases from V and 0 bases from J, with 10 bases in between. In germline, CDR1 is LGHNA, CDR2 YSLEER. CDR3 length equals 16 residues.

This clonotype appeared many times. The chain employs TRBV20-1 and TRBJ1-5; 10 nucleotides line up with TRBD1. This CDR3 contains 16 residues. Unmatched junction bases numbered 10, after V lost 1 base and J lost 7 bases. From germline, CDR1 is DFQATT and CDR2 SNEGSKA (reference sequence). CDR3 DNA sequence: TGCAGTGCTAGAGGACCCCGACAGGGGGCTATACAGCCCCAGCATTTT. Translating it yields CSARGPRQGAIQPQHF.

This clonotype came up many times. The V and J genes are TRBV27 and TRBJ1-1, with D tentatively TRBD1 (6 bases). Trimming stripped 6 bases from V and 3 bases from J, with 11 bases between. This CDR3 spans 13 amino acids. Germline CDR1 reads MNHEY; CDR2 reads SMNVEV (reference sequence). Here the CDR3 DNA reads TGTGCCAGCAGGACACAGGGCGACACTGAAGCTTTCTTT. Translated, it gives CASRTQGDTEAFF.

This clonotype came up many times. V gene TRBV27 combines with J gene TRBJ2-3; D gene unclear. Trimming stripped 2 bases from V and 0 bases from J, with 6 bases between. Per the germline V gene, CDR1 is MNHEY and CDR2 is SMNVEV (reference sequence). This CDR3 contains 14 residues. The CDR3 loop is CASSLQLSTDTQYF. The DNA of the CDR3 is TGTGCCAGCAGTTTACAGCTTAGCACAGATACGCAGTATTTT.

The table lists this clonotype with many counts. The chain has TRBV4-3 and TRBJ2-7; no clear D gene. Trimming removed 4 bases from V and 1 base from J, with 14 bases in between. Germline V lookup: CDR1 LGHNA, CDR2 YSLEER. The CDR3 totals 15 residues. DNA of the CDR3: TGCGCCAGCAGCCTCCGTTTGGGCCTATCCTACGAGCAGTACTTC. This encodes CASSLRLGLSYEQYF.

This clonotype has at least ten counts. The chain combines TRBV29-1 with TRBJ2-1; maybe TRBD2 (6 bases). The germline CDR1 and CDR2 sequences are SQVTM and ANQGSEA. CDR3 size: 15 residues. V gave up 7 bases and J gave up 0 bases, with 16 bases separating them. CDR3 in amino acids: CSAGGKARSYNEQFF. The CDR3 nucleotides read TGCAGCGCCGGGGGTAAGGCCCGCTCCTACAATGAGCAGTTCTTC.

This clonotype was detected many times. CDR3 protein: CASSLAGGEAFF. Written as DNA, the CDR3 is TGTGCCAGCAGCTTAGCCGGGGGTGAAGCTTTCTTT. This sequence joins TRBV7-6 and TRBJ1-1, with D maybe TRBD1 (5 bases). V lost 0 bases and J lost 7, with 6 bases in between. Germline V gives CDR1 SGHVS, CDR2 FNYEAQ. This CDR3 has 12 residues.

This clonotype was detected many times. This chain joins TRBV29-1 and TRBJ2-3, with 8 bases aligning to TRBD1. J was trimmed by 2 bases and V by 7 bases; bases with no gene match: 5. The CDR3 is 13 amino acids. Germline V gives CDR1 SQVTM, CDR2 ANQGSEA. CDR3 residues: CSATTGVTDTQYF. In DNA, the CDR3 is TGCAGCGCTACGACAGGGGTCACAGATACGCAGTATTTT.

J is TRBJ2-1 and V is TRBV20-1, with 8 positions matching TRBD2. The V gene's germline CDR1 is DFQATT and CDR2 SNEGSKA (reference sequence). The CDR3 runs 16 residues. Trimming at V came to 3 bases and at J to 4 bases, leaving 11 bases not matched to a gene. In DNA, the CDR3 is TGCAGTGCTAGTACGGCTAGCGGGTTCCTATACAATGAGCAGTTCTTC. This encodes CSASTASGFLYNEQFF.

The sample holds a few counts of this clonotype. The chain combines TRBV7-9 with TRBJ2-5, with TRBD2 matching over 12 bases. J lost 5 bases, V lost 5 bases, and 9 bases had no gene match. The germline V gene encodes CDR1 SEHNR and CDR2 FQNEAQ (reference sequence). The CDR3 has 16 residues. CDR3 region: CASSPPSGREVETQYF. DNA for the CDR3: TGTGCCAGCAGCCCCCCTAGCGGGAGGGAAGTGGAGACCCAGTACTTC. Full variable domain (remainder filled in from reference TRBV7-9 and TRBJ2-5): DTGVSQNPRHKITKRGQNVTFRCDPISEHNRLYWYRQTLGQGPEFLTYFQNEAQLEKSRLLSDRFSAERPKGSFSTLEIQRTEQGDSAMYLCASSPPSGREVETQYFGPGTRLLVL.

This clonotype was recorded at least ten times. The V and J genes are TRBV28 and TRBJ2-1, with 7 bases identical to TRBD1. V lost 8 bases, J lost 2 bases, and 9 bases stayed unmatched. The V gene's germline CDR1 is MDHEN and CDR2 SYDVKM. The CDR3 runs to 15 residues. The CDR3 nucleotides are TGTGCCAGCGATCCAATAGGGGGCCCCTACAATGAGCAGTTCTTC. As protein: CASDPIGGPYNEQFF.

This clonotype was found many times. The chain couples TRBV2 to TRBJ2-7; D possibly matches TRBD1 or TRBD2 (6 bases each). The V end was cut by 8 bases, the J end by 4 bases, with 18 bases between. Germline CDR1 reads SNHLY; CDR2 reads FYNNEI. The CDR3 is made up of 14 amino acids. This CDR3 reads CASGDPPGAYEQYF. The CDR3 coding sequence is TGTGCCAGCGGGGACCCACCGGGGGCTTACGAGCAGTACTTC.

The chain uses TRBV5-1 and TRBJ2-1; D is unclear. The CDR3 is 15 amino acids. The germline V gene has CDR1 SGHRS and CDR2 YFSETQ. Trimming took off 4 bases at V and 5 bases at J, with 16 bases between the two ends. DNA for the CDR3: TGCGCCAGCAGCCCCCCTCCGGGTGGGAACAATGAGCAGTTCTTC. It codes for CASSPPPGGNNEQFF. Filled out from reference TRBV5-1 and TRBJ2-1, the complete variable domain reads KAGVTQTPRYLIKTRGQQVTLSCSPISGHRSVSWYQQTPGQGLQFLFEYFSETQRNKGNFPGRFSGRQFSNSRSEMNVSTLELGDSALYLCASSPPPGGNNEQFFGPGTRLTVL.

Details on this clonotype: A much larger clone differs from this one at a single base, so this may be a read error. Here the CDR3 omits its conserved ending phenylalanine or tryptophan, so a read error is the likely source. The chain has TRBV28 and TRBJ2-3; TRBD2 aligns across 8 bases. With V trimmed by 6 bases and J by 0 bases, 5 bases remained unmatched. The germline CDR1 and CDR2 sequences are MDHEN and SYDVKM. This CDR3 region has 15 residues. The CDR3: CASRVVAGSTDTQYY. The CDR3 region has the DNA TGTGCCAGCAGAGTCGTAGCGGGGAGCACAGATACGCAGTATTAT.

Ten or more counts support this clonotype. The CDR3 loop is CSAIRISGYEQYF. CDR3 coding DNA: TGCAGTGCAATCCGGATTAGCGGTTACGAGCAGTACTTC. This chain links TRBV20-1 with TRBJ2-7; D is perhaps TRBD2 (6 bases). This CDR3 region has 13 residues. V was trimmed by 6 bases and J by 4 bases, leaving 16 bases between them. Per the germline V gene, CDR1 is DFQATT and CDR2 is SNEGSKA (reference sequence).

This clonotype was seen at least ten times. The J gene is TRBJ2-1, the V gene TRBV12-3 or TRBV12-4; D not resolved. This CDR3 has 13 residues. V was clipped by 3 bases and J by 8 bases, with 11 bases between them. CDR3 nucleotides: TGTGCCAGCAGTTTTAGAGATGCCGATGAGCAGTTCTTC. This translates into CASSFRDADEQFF.